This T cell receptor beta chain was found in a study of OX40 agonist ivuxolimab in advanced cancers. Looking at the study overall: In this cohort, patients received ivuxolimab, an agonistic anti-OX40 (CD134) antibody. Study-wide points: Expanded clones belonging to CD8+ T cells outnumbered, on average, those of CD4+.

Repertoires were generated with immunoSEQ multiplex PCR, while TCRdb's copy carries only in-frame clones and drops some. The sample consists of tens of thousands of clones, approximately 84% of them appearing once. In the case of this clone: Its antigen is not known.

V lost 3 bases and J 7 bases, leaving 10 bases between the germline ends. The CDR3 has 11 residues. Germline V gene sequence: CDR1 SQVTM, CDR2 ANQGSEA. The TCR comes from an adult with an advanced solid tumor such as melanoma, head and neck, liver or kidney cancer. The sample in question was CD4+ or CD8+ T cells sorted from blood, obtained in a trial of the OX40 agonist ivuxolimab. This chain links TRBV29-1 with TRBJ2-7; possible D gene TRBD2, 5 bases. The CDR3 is CSVDSSGEQYF. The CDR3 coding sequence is TGCAGCGTTGACTCCTCGGGGGAGCAGTACTTC.